This T cell receptor (beta chain) was sequenced for a study of blood T cell repertoires in COVID-19. For the study at large: Some COVID-19 samples were acute and others convalescent; all came from the United States, Italy and Spain. Sample material is recorded as cDNA or gDNA derived from T cells, B-cell-depleted T cells, or PBMCs.

Authors' data handling: Amplification of reference gene primers was used by the study to estimate nucleated cell counts. Produced via immunoSEQ multiplex PCR; TCRdb's table is partial and in-frame only. V and J calls and clone size are given by that table; D and trimming were obtained from the DNA. This table holds 150,000 to 180,000 clones, roughly 80% found once. CDR1 is MGHRA and CDR2 is YSYEKL in the germline V gene. The CDR3 is 14 amino acids. V was trimmed by 1 base and J by 9 bases, leaving 13 bases between them. This TCR came from a woman in her sixties with acute or convalescent COVID-19. The sample consisted of peripheral blood. The chain combines TRBV4-1 with TRBJ1-5; a possible D gene is TRBD1 (6 bases). CDR3 nucleotides: TGCGCCAGCAGCCAAGCGACAGGCTCCGGGCCCCAGCATTTT. Amino acid sequence: CASSQATGSGPQHF.